Reported below is one TCR beta chain. Profiling relied on immunoSEQ multiplex PCR, and the TCRdb table lists in-frame clones only, not all of them. The table shows some 760,000 clones, with approximately 85% occurring only once. Germline CDR1 and CDR2: MGHRA and YSYEKL. The length of the CDR3 is 13 residues. Trimming removed 4 bases from V and 4 bases from J, with 10 bases in between. This specimen comes from a study of shared T cell receptors in the human thymus. The sample also formed part of further work on human thymus T cells. That paper adds: Gene usage (both V and J) appeared biased in thymic and blood repertoires.

The chain joins TRBV4-1 to TRBJ1-1; D gene uncertain. Sequenced material: thymocytes. This sequence originates from a girl under two years old with a congenital heart defect. The CDR3, as DNA: TGCGCCAGCAGCCCTCCTCCCTTCACTGAAGCTTTCTTT. This sequence encodes CASSPPPFTEAFF.